Presented here are 32 T cell receptor beta chains from one specimen sequenced in a study of T cell clonotyping in hematopoietic cell transplantation (dated by TCRdb to the early 2020s). The method was the immunoSEQ multiplex PCR assay. In its TCRdb copy, this immuneACCESS table keeps in-frame sequences only and misses some clones. Where compared with another copy, unresolved V genes explain less than half of these, and the others have no known cause. The sample records more than 9,000 clones, 91% of which are singletons. The ten most abundant clones make up around 0.8% of the sample. Sequenced: peripheral blood mononuclear cells. The receptor set was obtained from a woman aged 50 to 60 in good health. Some clones in this sample may be carry-over from other donors' samples.

The chain has TRBV28 and TRBJ1-2; unclear D gene. The CDR3 covers 12 residues. In germline, CDR1 is MDHEN, CDR2 SYDVKM. V was clipped by 6 bases and J by 5 bases, with 10 bases between them. The CDR3 DNA follows: TGTGCCAGCAGCCAGACTGGGTATGGCTACACCTTC. This codes for CASSQTGYGYTF.

This chain connects TRBV10-3 to TRBJ2-3; D remains unclear. The V end lost 1 base, the J end lost 0 bases, and 8 bases lay between the germline ends. CDR1 is ENHRY and CDR2 is SYGVKD in the germline V gene. The CDR3 is 15 residues long. In DNA form, the CDR3 reads TGTGCCATCAGTGAGTTGGTAGGCAGCACAGATACGCAGTATTTT. Protein sequence: CAISELVGSTDTQYF.

V usage is TRBV6-1 and J usage is TRBJ2-7, with D possibly matching TRBD2 (6 bases). The V end lost 5 bases, the J end lost 4 bases, and 12 bases lay between the germline ends. Germline V gene sequence: CDR1 MNHNS, CDR2 SASEGT. The CDR3 spans 13 residues. This CDR3 reads CASSRGAEYEQYF. The CDR3 coding sequence is TGTGCCAGCAGTCGCGGGGCAGAATACGAGCAGTACTTC.

The CDR3 coding sequence is TGCAGCGTCGCGACAGGGGGCCGAAACACCATATATTTT. Residues: CSVATGGRNTIYF. This chain links TRBV29-1 with TRBJ1-3; 10 nucleotides match TRBD1. The CDR3 has 13 residues. Per the germline V gene, CDR1 is SQVTM and CDR2 is ANQGSEA. V shed 6 bases, J shed 5 bases, and the junction held 4 bases outside the gene matches.

The chain uses TRBV7-9 and TRBJ1-5; D remains ambiguous. The germline gives CDR1 SEHNR, CDR2 FQNEAQ (reference sequence). The CDR3 has 15 amino acids. The germline V and J ends were trimmed by 1 base and 5 bases, with 12 bases remaining between them. The CDR3 loop reads CASSLGEWGYQPQHF. The CDR3 region has the DNA TGTGCCAGCAGCTTAGGAGAGTGGGGTTATCAGCCCCAGCATTTT.

J is TRBJ2-2 and V is TRBV5-4, with TRBD1 identical over 7 bases. Germline V gene lookup returns CDR1 SGHNT and CDR2 YYREEE (reference sequence). The CDR3 spans 16 residues. Trimming took 3 bases from V and 4 from J; bases not matched to a gene: 9. DNA of the CDR3: TGTGCCAGCAGCTCCCACCCGGACAGGTCCACCGGGGAGCTGTTTTTT. This encodes CASSSHPDRSTGELFF.

The gene calls are TRBV6-5 and TRBJ1-1; no definite D call. The V gene lost 1 base and the J gene lost 6 bases, with 9 bases spanning the gap. Germline CDR1 MNHEY, CDR2 SVGAGI. This CDR3 region has 13 residues. Here the CDR3 DNA reads TGTGCCAGCAGTTACTTCCCGGACGCTGAAGCTTTCTTT. It specifies CASSYFPDAEAFF.

The chain couples TRBV9 to TRBJ2-7; TRBD2 agrees at 7 bases. The germline CDR1 and CDR2 sequences are SGDLS and YYNGEE. CDR3 length: 15 amino acids. The trim removed 0 bases at V and 4 bases at J, leaving 7 bases unmatched. In DNA form, the CDR3 reads TGTGCCAGCAGCGTAGCGGGACTAATTGGGTACGAGCAGTACTTC. It translates to CASSVAGLIGYEQYF. Full variable domain (remainder filled in from reference TRBV9 and TRBJ2-7): DSGVTQTPKHLITATGQRVTLRCSPRSGDLSVYWYQQSLDQGLQFLIQYYNGEERAKGNILERFSAQQFPDLHSELNLSSLELGDSALYFCASSVAGLIGYEQYFGPGTRLTVT.

The chain joins TRBV4-2 to TRBJ2-2; tentative D call: TRBD2 (5 bases). Germline V gene lookup returns CDR1 LGHNA and CDR2 YNFKEQ. CDR3 size: 15 residues. V lost 1 base and J lost 6, with 12 bases in between. Written as DNA, the CDR3 is TGTGCCAGCAGCCAAGGACGGGATTCGGCCGGGGAGCTGTTTTTT. Residues: CASSQGRDSAGELFF.

The chain combines TRBV5-4 with TRBJ2-3; maybe TRBD2 (5 bases). The CDR3 loop spans 15 amino acids. Germline values: CDR1 SGHNT, CDR2 YYREEE (reference sequence). Trimming removed 4 bases from V and 2 bases from J, with 14 bases in between. The CDR3 DNA is TGTGCCAGCAGCCCCGGGGTGACTGACACAGATACGCAGTATTTT. The encoded protein is CASSPGVTDTDTQYF.

V gene TRBV7-6 combines with J gene TRBJ1-2, with D perhaps matching TRBD1 (5 bases). In germline, CDR1 is SGHVS, CDR2 FNYEAQ. V dropped 0 bases and J dropped 6 bases, with 8 bases sitting between them. The CDR3 contains 13 residues. The CDR3 region is CASSLAAGNGYTF. CDR3 coding DNA: TGTGCCAGCAGCTTAGCGGCAGGGAATGGCTACACCTTC.

This clone showed up just once. V usage is TRBV30 and J usage is TRBJ2-7; weak D call: TRBD2 (6 bases). The V end was cut by 2 bases, the J end by 4 bases, with 15 bases between. From germline, CDR1 is GTSNPN and CDR2 SVGIG (reference sequence). This CDR3 has 14 residues. The CDR3 sequence is CAWSWGVGIYEQYF. CDR3 coding DNA: TGTGCCTGGAGTTGGGGGGTGGGGATTTACGAGCAGTACTTC.

The chain couples TRBV2 to TRBJ2-1, with TRBD1 identical over 11 bases. The length of the CDR3 is 17 residues. Germline V gene lookup returns CDR1 SNHLY and CDR2 FYNNEI. The J segment lost 6 bases and the V segment lost 6 bases, leaving 13 bases of the junction unmatched. CDR3 loop: CASRGRRWTGGFNEQFF. CDR3 in DNA: TGTGCCAGCAGGGGAAGGCGGTGGACAGGGGGCTTCAATGAGCAGTTCTTC.

This chain uses TRBV6-5 with TRBJ2-1; a weak D match, TRBD1 (6 bases). CDR1 and CDR2 (germline): MNHEY, SVGAGI. The CDR3 is 12 residues long. Deletions cut 0 bases from V and 13 bases from J, with 10 bases between. CDR3 in amino acids: CASSYSQGLQFF. The CDR3 coding sequence is TGTGCCAGCAGTTACTCACAGGGTCTTCAGTTCTTC.

The chain has TRBV4-2 and TRBJ1-1, with TRBD1 as a possible D gene (6 bases). The V gene lost 0 bases and the J gene lost 5 bases, with 16 bases spanning the gap. The CDR3 is 16 amino acids. The germline V gene has CDR1 LGHNA and CDR2 YNFKEQ. CDR3 sequence reads: CASSQELMGARTEAFF. CDR3 DNA: TGTGCCAGCAGCCAAGAATTAATGGGGGCTCGGACTGAAGCTTTCTTT.

This clone appeared a single time. This chain joins TRBV30 and TRBJ1-1; 12 bases are a match to TRBD1. CDR1 is GTSNPN, CDR2 SVGIG, per germline (reference sequence). Trimming took 3 bases from V and 6 from J; bases not matched to a gene: 2. The CDR3 length is 13 residues. CDR3 in DNA: TGTGCCTGGAGGGGACAGGGGGCCGCTGAAGCTTTCTTT. Its protein product is CAWRGQGAAEAFF.

V and J are TRBV9 and TRBJ2-1; D not resolved. Deletions cut 3 bases from V and 0 bases from J, with 13 bases between. The CDR3 contains 16 residues. Germline V gives CDR1 SGDLS, CDR2 YYNGEE. The CDR3 sequence: CASSAVTRGSYNEQFF. As DNA, the CDR3 is TGTGCCAGCAGCGCTGTTACCCGCGGCTCCTACAATGAGCAGTTCTTC.

J is TRBJ2-1 and V is TRBV27; 9 bases line up with TRBD1. The CDR3 extends over 14 amino acids. Germline CDR1 MNHEY, CDR2 SMNVEV (reference sequence). After removal of 7 bases from V and 11 bases from J, the junction contained 12 bases not matched to a gene. The CDR3: CASTNWDRVSKQFF. The CDR3 bases are TGTGCCAGCACCAACTGGGACAGGGTCTCCAAGCAGTTCTTC.

The chain recombines TRBV5-1 with TRBJ1-2; D unclear. The CDR3 totals 13 residues. Germline values: CDR1 SGHRS, CDR2 YFSETQ. V was pared by 0 bases and J by 6 bases, with 9 bases between. The CDR3 reads CASSLGQLNGYTF. The CDR3 DNA follows: TGCGCCAGCAGCTTGGGTCAGTTAAATGGCTACACCTTC.

The V call is TRBV5-1, the J call TRBJ1-2, with a weak D call TRBD1 (6 bases). The CDR3 length is 18 residues. Germline CDR1 and CDR2: SGHRS and YFSETQ. Trimming took off 1 base at V and 3 bases at J, with 22 bases between the two ends. CDR3 protein: CASSLWYLGGRSDYGYTF. CDR3 nucleotide sequence: TGCGCCAGCAGCTTGTGGTATTTGGGGGGCCGATCCGACTATGGCTACACCTTC.

On this clone itself: The same CDR3 is also encoded by other DNA sequences in this sample. The chain carries TRBV9 and TRBJ2-5; possible D gene TRBD2, 7 bases. Germline values: CDR1 SGDLS, CDR2 YYNGEE. With 0 bases removed from V and 1 base from J, the gap between germline ends came to 10 bases. This CDR3 is 15 amino acids long. The CDR3 protein is CASSVAGGPQETQYF. For the CDR3, the DNA is TGTGCCAGCAGCGTAGCCGGGGGGCCCCAAGAGACCCAGTACTTC.

This rearrangement joins TRBV4-2 to TRBJ2-1; D call uncertain. V shed 0 bases and J shed 6 bases, with 15 bases lying between them. Germline CDR1 and CDR2: LGHNA and YNFKEQ. The CDR3 has 16 amino acids. The DNA of the CDR3 is TGTGCCAGCAGCCAAGATCCTCCTCCCCGGGCCAATGAGCAGTTCTTC. Its translation: CASSQDPPPRANEQFF.

The V and J genes are TRBV9 and TRBJ2-2, with 7 bases fitting TRBD1. CDR1 and CDR2 from the germline V gene are SGDLS and YYNGEE. The CDR3 sequence is 16 residues long. Trimming cost V 5 bases and J 5 bases; bases outside gene matches: 12. In DNA form, the CDR3 reads TGTGCCAGCAGGGCCTCGGGGCAGGGGGAGACCGGGGAGCTGTTTTTT. It translates to CASRASGQGETGELFF.

This chain links TRBV5-1 with TRBJ2-5; no clear D gene. V gave up 7 bases and J gave up 9 bases, with 7 bases separating them. The CDR3 extends over 9 amino acids. Per the germline V gene, CDR1 is SGHRS and CDR2 is YFSETQ. CDR3 nucleotides: TGCGCCAGCTACGGGCCCCAGTACTTC. As protein: CASYGPQYF.

The chain couples TRBV11-2 to TRBJ2-7; D remains ambiguous. The CDR3 has 13 residues. The V end was cut by 1 base, the J end by 7 bases, with 11 bases between. Germline-derived CDR1 and CDR2 are SGHAT and FQNNGV. Written as DNA, the CDR3 is TGTGCCAGCAGCTTAGGAACCAACCAAGAGCAGTACTTC. Encoded protein: CASSLGTNQEQYF. The variable domain in full, with the rest retrieved from reference TRBV11-2 and TRBJ2-7, is EAGVAQSPRYKIIEKRQSVAFWCNPISGHATLYWYQQILGQGPKLLIQFQNNGVVDDSQLPKDRFSAERLKGVDSTLKIQPAKLEDSAVYLCASSLGTNQEQYFGPGTRLTVT.

The chain combines TRBV7-2 with TRBJ1-1, with TRBD1 matching over 7 bases. Per germline, CDR1 SGHTA and CDR2 FQGNSA. Losses at the gene ends were 5 bases for V and 4 bases for J; bases not matched to a gene: 13. The CDR3 totals 16 residues. CDR3 DNA sequence: TGTGCCAGCAGCCCCGGACAGTCCAGGGGGGTCACTGAAGCTTTCTTT. This gives the protein CASSPGQSRGVTEAFF. The full variable domain, completed using reference TRBV7-2 and TRBJ1-1, is GAGVSQSPSNKVTEKGKDVELRCDPISGHTALYWYRQSLGQGLEFLIYFQGNSAPDKSGLPSDRFSAERTGGSVSTLTIQRTQQEDSAVYLCASSPGQSRGVTEAFFGQGTRLTVV.

V usage is TRBV27 and J usage is TRBJ1-1, with no clear D. Germline CDR1 MNHEY, CDR2 SMNVEV (reference sequence). The V and J ends lost 3 bases and 1 base respectively, with 9 bases between them. This CDR3 is 14 amino acids long. The CDR3 coding sequence is TGTGCCAGCAGTTTCCGACTAGGGAACACTGAAGCTTTCTTT. It codes for CASSFRLGNTEAFF.

V usage is TRBV7-3 and J usage is TRBJ2-1; TRBD2 matches 12 bases. V was pared by 2 bases and J by 4 bases, with 9 bases of the junction left unmatched. This CDR3 region has 18 residues. CDR1 and CDR2 (germline): SGHTA, FQGTGA. CDR3 nucleotides: TGTGCCAGCAGCTTATGGGCTAGCGGGGGGGCCGCTTACAATGAGCAGTTCTTC. The encoded protein is CASSLWASGGAAYNEQFF.

The chain couples TRBV7-2 to TRBJ1-1; D remains ambiguous. V was clipped by 2 bases and J by 4 bases, with 8 bases between them. This CDR3 comprises 13 residues. The germline V gene encodes CDR1 SGHTA and CDR2 FQGNSA. CDR3 DNA: TGTGCCAGCAGCTTACAATGGGGCACTGAAGCTTTCTTT. It encodes CASSLQWGTEAFF.

The chain links TRBV7-2 to TRBJ2-7; the D gene is possibly TRBD2 (6 bases). Trimming left V 5 bases short and J 6 bases short, with 17 bases between. The germline gives CDR1 SGHTA, CDR2 FQGNSA. CDR3 size: 14 residues. The CDR3 is CASSEDSGRGEQYF. In DNA, the CDR3 is TGTGCCAGCAGCGAGGACTCGGGGCGGGGCGAGCAGTACTTC.

The count of this clone is one. The chain uses TRBV11-3 and TRBJ2-7; 8 positions agree with TRBD2. V was clipped by 1 base and J by 1 base; unmatched bases: 6. Germline V gene sequence: CDR1 SGHNT, CDR2 YENEEA. The CDR3 is 16 residues long. The CDR3 sequence is CASSLGAGGSSYEQYF. In nucleotides, the CDR3 is TGTGCCAGCAGCTTAGGCGCGGGGGGCTCGTCCTACGAGCAGTACTTC. Full variable domain (outside the CDR3, taken from reference TRBV11-3 and TRBJ2-7): EAGVVQSPRYKIIEKKQPVAFWCNPISGHNTLYWYLQNLGQGPELLIRYENEEAVDDSQLPKDRFSAERLKGVDSTLKIQPAELGDSAVYLCASSLGAGGSSYEQYFGPGTRLTVT.

This chain uses TRBV6-5 with TRBJ2-7; D is unresolved. The CDR3 spans 12 residues. Germline CDR1 and CDR2: MNHEY and SVGAGI. The V end lost 7 bases, the J end lost 5 bases, and 12 bases lay between the germline ends. CDR3 in amino acids: CASTGFDNEQYF. The CDR3 DNA sequence: TGTGCCAGCACCGGGTTTGACAACGAGCAGTACTTC.